These T cell receptor beta chains were read from a single sample in a study of T cell responses to AZD1222 COVID-19 vaccine. The protocol was immunoSEQ multiplex PCR, while the TCRdb copy is restricted to in-frame clones and leaves out a portion. Among fewer than 35,000 clones listed, 91% were seen once. The specimen was peripheral blood, collected on day 0 of AZD1222 vaccination. All receptors derive from an adult in good health. CDR3s include the opening cysteine and the closing phenylalanine or tryptophan. The D gene is left open where the match is weak. Not all rows give a size; the values are once, few, many and, for expanded clones, a class.

v_gene	d_gene	j_gene	len	abundance	CDR3aa	CDR3nt
TRBV3-1/TRBV3-2	TRBD2	TRBJ2-7	13	-	CASSRTSSYEQYF	TGTGCCAGCAGCCGGACTAGCAGCTACGAGCAGTACTTC
TRBV9	-	TRBJ1-1	13	once	CASSPDGLIEAFF	TGTGCCAGCAGCCCCGACGGTTTGATTGAAGCTTTCTTT
TRBV6-5	-	TRBJ2-2	15	-	CASRGQGIRFQELFF	TGTGCCAGCAGGGGGCAGGGGATAAGATTCCAGGAGCTGTTTTTT
TRBV11-2	TRBD1	TRBJ1-1	16	-	CASSLRTGLGNTEAFF	TGTGCCAGCAGCCTCAGGACAGGGCTTGGGAACACTGAAGCTTTCTTT
TRBV6-5	-	TRBJ1-1	14	-	CASSYTTGTMEAFF	TGTGCCAGCAGTTACACCACCGGGACAATGGAAGCTTTCTTT
TRBV7-8	-	TRBJ1-3	15	-	CASSRETVSGNTIYF	TGTGCCAGCAGCCGGGAGACCGTCTCTGGAAACACCATATATTTT
TRBV19	-	TRBJ1-2	14	-	CASSTHEANYGYTF	TGTGCCAGTTCCACCCACGAAGCTAACTATGGCTACACCTTC
TRBV7-8	TRBD1	TRBJ1-6	20	-	CASRPTPQGGQGFYNSPLHF	TGTGCCAGCAGGCCTACTCCCCAAGGGGGACAGGGGTTCTATAATTCACCCCTCCACTTT
TRBV30	-	TRBJ1-2	10	-	CAWSNYGYTF	TGTGCCTGGAGTAACTATGGCTACACCTTC
TRBV28	TRBD1	TRBJ1-5	17	-	CASRDRDRGYSNQPQHF	TGTGCCAGCAGGGACCGGGACAGGGGCTATAGCAATCAGCCCCAGCATTTT
TRBV5-8	-	TRBJ1-5	15	-	CASRRETGSNQPQHF	TGTGCCAGCAGGAGGGAGACAGGTAGCAATCAGCCCCAGCATTTT
TRBV10-1	-	TRBJ2-2	13	-	CASSESGSGELFF	TGCGCCAGCAGTGAGTCCGGGTCCGGGGAGCTGTTTTTT
TRBV12-3/TRBV12-4	-	TRBJ1-1	12	-	CASSLVGQEAFF	TGTGCCAGCAGTTTAGTTGGCCAGGAAGCTTTCTTT
TRBV29-1	TRBD1	TRBJ2-3	15	-	CSVEARNRGADTQYF	TGCAGCGTTGAAGCCCGTAACAGGGGAGCAGATACGCAGTATTTT
TRBV5-6	-	TRBJ1-1	15	-	CASNLGTVLNTEAFF	TGTGCCAGCAACCTTGGTACCGTTCTAAACACTGAAGCTTTCTTT
TRBV2	TRBD2	TRBJ2-3	15	once	CASRPQRGGSDTQYF	TGTGCCAGCAGGCCCCAGCGGGGGGGCTCAGATACGCAGTATTTT
TRBV19	-	TRBJ2-2	14	-	CASSLTGSTGELFF	TGTGCCAGTAGTCTGACAGGATCAACCGGGGAGCTGTTTTTT
TRBV5-1	TRBD1	TRBJ1-2	14	-	CASTNDRGSSGYTF	TGCGCCAGCACAAACGACAGGGGATCATCAGGCTACACCTTC
TRBV10-2	TRBD1	TRBJ2-1	17	-	CASSESGRGPSYNEQFF	TGCGCCAGCAGTGAGTCGGGCAGGGGGCCCTCCTACAATGAGCAGTTCTTC
TRBV5-4	-	TRBJ2-1	14	once	CASSLDRTYNEQFF	TGTGCCAGCAGCTTGGATCGGACCTACAATGAGCAGTTCTTC
TRBV6-4	TRBD2	TRBJ2-3	15	-	CASSDSSGAQDTQYF	TGTGCCAGCAGTGACTCGAGCGGGGCTCAAGATACGCAGTATTTT
TRBV6-5	-	TRBJ1-4	14	-	CASTRGRGNEKLFF	TGTGCCAGCACCAGGGGAAGGGGTAATGAAAAACTGTTTTTT
TRBV7-2	TRBD2	TRBJ2-1	17	-	CASSLAIAGGAYNEQFF	TGTGCCAGCAGCTTAGCCATAGCGGGGGGCGCCTACAATGAGCAGTTCTTC
TRBV19	-	TRBJ1-5	18	-	CASSILRGGLHSNQPQHF	TGTGCCAGTAGTATCCTGCGTGGGGGCCTCCATAGCAATCAGCCCCAGCATTTT
TRBV27	-	TRBJ2-3	18	once	CASSLSQWSGGLTDTQYF	TGTGCCAGCAGTTTATCCCAATGGTCTGGGGGATTGACAGATACGCAGTATTTT
TRBV3-1/TRBV3-2	-	TRBJ1-3	18	-	CASSQVPVAVSSGNTIYF	TGTGCCAGCAGCCAAGTCCCCGTTGCTGTGAGCTCTGGAAACACCATATATTTT
TRBV3-1/TRBV3-2	-	TRBJ2-7	17	few	CASSQDPRGAQIYEQYF	TGTGCCAGCAGCCAAGATCCGCGAGGGGCCCAGATCTACGAGCAGTACTTC
TRBV10-1	-	TRBJ1-1	12	-	CASSEWGTEAFF	TGCGCCAGCAGTGAGTGGGGGACTGAAGCTTTCTTT
TRBV5-1	-	TRBJ1-2	13	few	CASSLAGRDGYTF	TGCGCCAGCAGCTTGGCCGGGAGAGATGGCTACACCTTC
TRBV6-5	-	TRBJ2-7	13	-	CASTTTSAGEQYF	TGTGCCAGCACCACGACCTCGGCTGGCGAGCAGTACTTC
TRBV11-3	TRBD2	TRBJ2-3	16	-	CASSFSGGLSTDTQYF	TGTGCCAGCAGCTTCAGCGGGGGGCTTAGCACAGATACGCAGTATTTT
TRBV5-1	-	TRBJ2-2	16	-	CASSLTPGQTAGELFF	TGCGCCAGCAGCTTGACCCCGGGACAAACCGCCGGGGAGCTGTTTTTT
TRBV3-1/TRBV3-2	-	TRBJ2-3	11	-	CASSQADTQYF	TGTGCCAGCAGCCAAGCAGATACGCAGTATTTT
TRBV28	-	TRBJ1-1	14	once	CASSPLRGNTEAFF	TGTGCCAGCAGCCCCCTTAGGGGGAACACTGAAGCTTTCTTT
TRBV11-2	-	TRBJ2-2	12	-	CASSPGYGELFF	TGTGCCAGCAGCCCGGGGTACGGGGAGCTGTTTTTT
TRBV4-3	-	TRBJ2-2	15	-	CASSQAGANTGELFF	TGCGCCAGCAGCCAGGCGGGGGCTAACACCGGGGAGCTGTTTTTT
TRBV3-1/TRBV3-2	-	TRBJ2-7	13	-	CASSLNLNYEQYF	TGTGCCAGCAGCCTAAACTTGAACTACGAGCAGTACTTC
TRBV3-1/TRBV3-2	-	TRBJ2-3	16	-	CASSQDTAGTLNTQYF	TGTGCCAGCAGCCAAGATACTGCGGGGACCCTGAATACGCAGTATTTT
TRBV27	TRBD1	TRBJ2-7	16	-	CASSFVQGAKDNEQYF	TGTGCCAGCAGTTTTGTCCAGGGGGCGAAGGATAACGAGCAGTACTTC
TRBV5-1	-	TRBJ2-7	13	few	CASRIGQTYEQYF	TGCGCCAGCAGAATCGGACAGACCTACGAGCAGTACTTC
TRBV7-2	-	TRBJ1-1	14	once	CASSLEGGDAEAFF	TGTGCCAGCAGCTTAGAGGGGGGAGATGCTGAAGCTTTCTTT
TRBV25-1	TRBD1	TRBJ1-1	17	-	CASSESRTGGTNTEAFF	TGTGCCAGCAGTGAATCCCGGACAGGGGGTACGAACACTGAAGCTTTCTTT
TRBV11-2	-	TRBJ1-2	13	once	CASSLDRGYGYTF	TGTGCCAGCAGCTTAGATCGGGGGTACGGCTACACCTTC
TRBV5-5	-	TRBJ1-5	14	-	CASSFGQLGQPQHF	TGTGCCAGCAGCTTCGGACAGTTGGGTCAGCCCCAGCATTTT
TRBV12-3/TRBV12-4	-	TRBJ2-3	13	few	CASSHRATDTQYF	TGTGCCAGCAGTCACAGGGCCACAGATACGCAGTATTTT